This paragraph reports one TCR beta chain. Its cognate antigen is unknown. The sample originates from a study of shared clonotypes between healthy human individuals. Study results and caveats: On the whole, naive subsets had larger estimated richness than memory subsets had. Of the naive CD4 clonotypes, about 5% were shared across several donors.

The method was immunoSEQ multiplex PCR; TCRdb's version includes in-frame clones alone and lacks a portion of them. The sample has around 300,000 clones, 80% to 90% seen once; the top ten hold about 16%. Trimming left V 5 bases short and J 6 bases short, with 11 bases between. CDR3 length equals 13 residues. The germline V gene encodes CDR1 SGDLS and CDR2 YYNGEE. The V and J genes are TRBV9 and TRBJ2-2; D might be TRBD2 (6 bases). Input material: memory CD8+ T cells sorted from blood. As to subset: CD45RO+ cells pooled with CCR7-negative TemRA cells. The TCR was taken from a young man in good health. The CDR3 sequence is CASRDGSSGELFF. DNA for the CDR3: TGTGCCAGCAGGGACGGGAGTTCCGGGGAGCTGTTTTTT.